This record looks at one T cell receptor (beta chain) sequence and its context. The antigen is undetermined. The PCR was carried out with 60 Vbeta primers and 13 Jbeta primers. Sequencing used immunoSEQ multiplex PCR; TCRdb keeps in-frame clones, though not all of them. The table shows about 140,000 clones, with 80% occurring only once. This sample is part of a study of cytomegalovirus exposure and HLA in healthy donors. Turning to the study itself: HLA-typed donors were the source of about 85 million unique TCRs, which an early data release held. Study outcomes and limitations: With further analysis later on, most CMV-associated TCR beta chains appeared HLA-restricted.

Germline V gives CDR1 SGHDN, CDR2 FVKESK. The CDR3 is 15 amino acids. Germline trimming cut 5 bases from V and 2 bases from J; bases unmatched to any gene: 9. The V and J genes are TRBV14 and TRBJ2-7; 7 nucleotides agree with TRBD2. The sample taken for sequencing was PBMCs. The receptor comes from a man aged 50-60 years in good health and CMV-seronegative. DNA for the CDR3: TGTGCCAGCAGCTACGCGGGAGTAACTACCTACGAGCAGTACTTC. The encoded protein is CASSYAGVTTYEQYF.